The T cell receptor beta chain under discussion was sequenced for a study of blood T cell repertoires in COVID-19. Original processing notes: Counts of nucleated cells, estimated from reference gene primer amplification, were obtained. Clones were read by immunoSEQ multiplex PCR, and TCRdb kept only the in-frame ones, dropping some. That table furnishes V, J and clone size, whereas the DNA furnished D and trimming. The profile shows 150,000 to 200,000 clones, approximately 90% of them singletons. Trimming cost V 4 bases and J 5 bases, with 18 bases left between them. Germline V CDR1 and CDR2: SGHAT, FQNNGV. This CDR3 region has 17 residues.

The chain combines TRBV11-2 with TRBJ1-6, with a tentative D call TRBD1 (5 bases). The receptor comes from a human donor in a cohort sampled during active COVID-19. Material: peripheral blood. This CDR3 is CASSSRTDIWDNSPLHF. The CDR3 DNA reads TGTGCCAGCAGCTCCCGGACGGACATCTGGGATAATTCACCCCTCCACTTT.